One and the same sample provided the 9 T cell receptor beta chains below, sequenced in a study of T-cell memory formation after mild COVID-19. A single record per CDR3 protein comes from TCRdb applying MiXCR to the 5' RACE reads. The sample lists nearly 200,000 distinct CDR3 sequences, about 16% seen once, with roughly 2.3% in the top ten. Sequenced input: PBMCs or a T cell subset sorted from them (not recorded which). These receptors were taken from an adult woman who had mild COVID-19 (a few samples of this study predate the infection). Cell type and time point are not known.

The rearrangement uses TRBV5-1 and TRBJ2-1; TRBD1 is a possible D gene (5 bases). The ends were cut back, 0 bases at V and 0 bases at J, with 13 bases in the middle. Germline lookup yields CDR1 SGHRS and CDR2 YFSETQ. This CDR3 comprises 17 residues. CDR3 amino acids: CASSLGPKGVSYNEQFF. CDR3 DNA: TGCGCCAGCAGCTTGGGACCTAAAGGGGTCTCCTACAATGAGCAGTTCTTC.

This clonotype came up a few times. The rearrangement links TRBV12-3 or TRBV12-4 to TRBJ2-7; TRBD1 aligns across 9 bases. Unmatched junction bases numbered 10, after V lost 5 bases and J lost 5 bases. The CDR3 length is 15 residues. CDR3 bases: TGTGCCAGCAGTCCCGCCGGGACAGGGTACCACGAGCAGTACTTC. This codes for CASSPAGTGYHEQYF.

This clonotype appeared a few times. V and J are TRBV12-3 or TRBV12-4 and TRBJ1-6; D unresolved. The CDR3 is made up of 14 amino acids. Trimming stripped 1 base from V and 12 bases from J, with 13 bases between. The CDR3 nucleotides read TGTGCCAGCAGTTTAGACTCTTCGTCGGAACCCCTCCACTTT. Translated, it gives CASSLDSSSEPLHF.

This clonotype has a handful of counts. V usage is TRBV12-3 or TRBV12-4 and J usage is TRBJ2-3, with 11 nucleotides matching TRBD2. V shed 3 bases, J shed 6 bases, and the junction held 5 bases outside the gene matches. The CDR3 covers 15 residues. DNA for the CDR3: TGTGCCAGCAGTTTCAAAATAGCGGGGGGGGATACGCAGTATTTT. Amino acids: CASSFKIAGGDTQYF.

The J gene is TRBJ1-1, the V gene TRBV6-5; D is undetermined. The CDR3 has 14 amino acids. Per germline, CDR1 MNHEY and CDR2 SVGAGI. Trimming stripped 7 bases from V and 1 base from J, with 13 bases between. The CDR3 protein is CASTRPGRNTEAFF. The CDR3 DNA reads TGTGCCAGCACCCGCCCCGGGAGGAACACTGAAGCTTTCTTT.

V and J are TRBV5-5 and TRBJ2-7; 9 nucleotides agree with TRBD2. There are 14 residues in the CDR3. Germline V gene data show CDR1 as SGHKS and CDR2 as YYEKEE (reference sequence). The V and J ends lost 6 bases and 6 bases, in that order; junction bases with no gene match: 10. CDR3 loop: CASTGAGGQGEQYF. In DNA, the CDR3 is TGTGCCAGCACCGGAGCGGGAGGTCAAGGCGAGCAGTACTTC.

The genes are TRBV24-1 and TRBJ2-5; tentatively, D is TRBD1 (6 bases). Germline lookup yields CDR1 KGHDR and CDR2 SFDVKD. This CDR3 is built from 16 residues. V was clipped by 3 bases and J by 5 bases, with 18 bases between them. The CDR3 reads CATSDRDKGIVETQYF. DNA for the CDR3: TGTGCCACCAGTGATCGGGACAAGGGCATTGTCGAGACCCAGTACTTC.

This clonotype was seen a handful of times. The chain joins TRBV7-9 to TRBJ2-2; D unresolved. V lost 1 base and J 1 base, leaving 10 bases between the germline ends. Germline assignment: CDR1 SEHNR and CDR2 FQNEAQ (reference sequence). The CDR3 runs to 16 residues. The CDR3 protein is CASSLELLRNTGELFF. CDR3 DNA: TGTGCCAGCAGCTTAGAATTATTGAGGAACACCGGGGAGCTGTTTTTT. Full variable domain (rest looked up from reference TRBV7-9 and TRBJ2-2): DTGVSQNPRHKITKRGQNVTFRCDPISEHNRLYWYRQTLGQGPEFLTYFQNEAQLEKSRLLSDRFSAERPKGSFSTLEIQRTEQGDSAMYLCASSLELLRNTGELFFGEGSRLTVL.

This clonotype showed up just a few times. Here the CDR3 reads CASNLVGGNQETQYF. Written as DNA, the CDR3 is TGTGCCAGCAATTTGGTAGGAGGTAACCAAGAGACCCAGTACTTC. V usage is TRBV27 and J usage is TRBJ2-5; D possibly corresponds to TRBD2 (5 bases). Germline assignment: CDR1 MNHEY and CDR2 SMNVEV (reference sequence). Trimming took off 7 bases at V and 0 bases at J, with 15 bases between the two ends. The CDR3 runs 15 residues.